These T cell receptor beta chains were read from a single sample in a study of control samples from healthy donors and cancer patients. Clones were sequenced by immunoSEQ multiplex PCR, and TCRdb holds only the in-frame ones, with some missing. The table records about 170,000 clones, 80% to 95% of them present only once. Sequencing input: blood. The receptors were sampled from an older woman in good health. Both conserved end residues are part of each CDR3. A D gene is named only where the DNA matches it firmly. Size is stated for part of the rows, as once, few or many counts, or as a class when the clone is expanded.

J gene | clone size | D gene | V gene | CDR3 DNA | CDR3 protein
TRBJ2-1 | - | TRBD2 | TRBV5-5 | TGTGCCAGCAGCTTGGTACTAATCGGGGGGAACAATGAGCAGTTCTTC | CASSLVLIGGNNEQFF
TRBJ1-5 | - | - | TRBV19 | TGTGCCAGTAGTTTTGGGGGGCATAAACCCCAGCATTTT | CASSFGGHKPQHF
TRBJ2-1 | - | - | TRBV7-9 | TGTGCCAGCAGCCCTTTCTTGGCGGGGAGATCCTACAATGAGCAGTTCTTC | CASSPFLAGRSYNEQFF
TRBJ2-7 | - | TRBD1 | TRBV18 | TGTGCCAGCTCACCGTCAGGGGGACAGGGGACGGGCGAGCAGTACTTC | CASSPSGGQGTGEQYF
TRBJ1-2 | - | TRBD1 | TRBV5-1 | TGCGCCAGCAGCTTGGGTGCAGGGGGTAACTATGGCTACACCTTC | CASSLGAGGNYGYTF
TRBJ2-7 | - | TRBD1 | TRBV18 | TGTGCCAGCTCACCCGCCCCGGGACAGGGTGGCTACGAGCAGTACTTC | CASSPAPGQGGYEQYF
TRBJ1-4 | - | - | TRBV7-2 | TGTGCCAGCAGCTTAATCGGCGGGCCTGCAACTAATGAAAAACTGTTTTTT | CASSLIGGPATNEKLFF
TRBJ2-1 | - | - | TRBV14 | TGTGCCAGCAGCGCATACAATGAGCAGTTCTTC | CASSAYNEQFF
TRBJ1-2 | - | - | TRBV18 | TGTGCCAGCTCACCAGGCAGCAACTATGGCTACACCTTC | CASSPGSNYGYTF
TRBJ2-5 | - | TRBD1 | TRBV6-2/TRBV6-3 | TGTGCCAGCAGTCAGGGTCTTGACAGGGGGGAGACCCAGTACTTC | CASSQGLDRGETQYF
TRBJ1-1 | - | - | TRBV5-1 | TGCGCCAGCAGCTTGTGGGGCAGCCAGATGAACACTGAAGCTTTCTTT | CASSLWGSQMNTEAFF
TRBJ1-2 | - | TRBD1 | TRBV5-1 | TGCGCCAGCAGCTTAAACCCGACAGGGGGCGAAGTGGGCTACACCTTC | CASSLNPTGGEVGYTF
TRBJ1-5 | - | - | TRBV7-2 | TGTGCCAGCAGACAGCCTAATCAGCCCCAGCATTTT | CASRQPNQPQHF
TRBJ2-5 | - | - | TRBV11-2 | TGTGCCAGCAGCTTGCGGGGGACAGATCAAGAGACCCAGTACTTC | CASSLRGTDQETQYF
TRBJ1-2 | - | - | TRBV12-3/TRBV12-4 | TGTGCCAGCAGTTTAAACAGGCTCTATGGCTACACCTTC | CASSLNRLYGYTF
TRBJ1-2 | - | TRBD1 | TRBV19 | TGTGCCAGTAGTAGTTGGACCTGGACAGGCTTTAACTATGGCTACACCTTC | CASSSWTWTGFNYGYTF
TRBJ1-4 | - | TRBD1 | TRBV7-9 | TGTGCCAGCAGCCTGGGACAGGGAAGGGAAAAACTGTTTTTT | CASSLGQGREKLFF
TRBJ1-3 | - | - | TRBV7-2 | TGTGCCAGCAGCGAGTACGGAAACACCATATATTTT | CASSEYGNTIYF
TRBJ2-7 | - | - | TRBV6-5 | TGTGCCAGCAGTTTCGAGAGCTCCTACGAGCAGTACTTC | CASSFESSYEQYF
TRBJ1-2 | - | TRBD1 | TRBV13 | TGTGCCAGCAGCCGCGGGACAGTTAACTATGGCTACACCTTC | CASSRGTVNYGYTF
TRBJ1-2 | - | - | TRBV2 | TGTGCCAGCAGTGGTGGTAACTATGGCTACACCTTC | CASSGGNYGYTF
TRBJ1-4 | - | - | TRBV2 | TGTGCCAGCAGTGATCGGCAGGCCGTTAATGAAAAACTGTTTTTT | CASSDRQAVNEKLFF
TRBJ2-2 | - | TRBD2 | TRBV10-3 | TGTGCCATGACTAGCGGGGTGAACACCGGGGAGCTGTTTTTT | CAMTSGVNTGELFF
TRBJ1-3 | - | TRBD1 | TRBV7-2 | TGTGCCAGCAGCCCCCCAGGGACAGGGCACTCTGGAAACACCATATATTTT | CASSPPGTGHSGNTIYF
TRBJ2-1 | - | TRBD1 | TRBV7-2 | TGTGCCAGCAGCGCAGGACAGGGAGGCTACAATGAGCAGTTCTTC | CASSAGQGGYNEQFF
TRBJ1-1 | once | - | TRBV30 | TGTGCCTGGAGCCAGGACTCCAACACTGAAGCTTTCTTT | CAWSQDSNTEAFF
TRBJ2-1 | - | - | TRBV4-2 | TGTGCCAGCAGCCGCCGGGTATTCGAGAACAATGAGCAGTTCTTC | CASSRRVFENNEQFF
TRBJ2-5 | - | - | TRBV4-3 | TGCGCCAGCAGCCAAGCGGGCCCGGGGACCCAGTACTTC | CASSQAGPGTQYF
TRBJ1-2 | - | - | TRBV19 | TGTGCCAGTAGGGAACCGGGTGCCACCATCTATGGCTACACCTTC | CASREPGATIYGYTF
TRBJ1-5 | once | - | TRBV18 | TGTGCCAGCTCACCCAGTCGCTCAAATCAGCCCCAGCATTTT | CASSPSRSNQPQHF
TRBJ2-7 | - | - | TRBV7-8 | TGTGCCAGCAGCTTAGTTTCATTAGGCCGGGGGTCCTCCGAGCAGTACTTC | CASSLVSLGRGSSEQYF